Below, 13 T cell receptor beta chains from the same sample are listed, as sequenced in a study of T cell repertoires in cytomegalovirus infection. In TCRdb, the reads were re-called with MiXCR into one record per CDR3 protein. The sample yields some 900,000 distinct CDR3 sequences, less than 35% seen once. No cognate antigen is known for these TCRs. The source was cultured CD8+ T cells from PBMCs, collected from culture after CMV antigen stimulation. The receptors derive from a human donor in good health (CMV status not recorded). Some clones in this sample may be carry-over from other donors' samples.

This clonotype was found once. In DNA form, the CDR3 reads TGTGCCAGCAGCCAATCCCCAGGGAAGGTCCCTGAAGCTTTCTTT. Translation gives CASSQSPGKVPEAFF. The gene calls are TRBV12-3 or TRBV12-4 and TRBJ1-1; tentatively, D is TRBD1 (5 bases). The germline V and J ends were trimmed by 6 bases and 6 bases, with 20 bases remaining between them. CDR3 length equals 15 residues.

The chain is built from TRBV10-3 and TRBJ1-1; the D is unclear. The CDR3 runs 13 residues. Germline V gene lookup returns CDR1 ENHRY and CDR2 SYGVKD. Trimming cost V 8 bases and J 1 base, with 11 bases left between them. This CDR3 reads CAIRPVANTEAFF. The CDR3 region has the DNA TGTGCCATCCGGCCAGTGGCGAACACTGAAGCTTTCTTT.

This sequence joins TRBV11-2 and TRBJ2-3, with TRBD1 matching 9 bases. This CDR3 has 17 residues. Trimming cost V 5 bases and J 1 base; bases outside gene matches: 10. Germline values: CDR1 SGHAT, CDR2 FQNNGV. The CDR3 DNA is TGTGCCAGCAGCCCGCCCTTTTGGACAGGGGGCACAGATACGCAGTATTTT. This codes for CASSPPFWTGGTDTQYF.

The chain has TRBV27 and TRBJ2-7; TRBD1 matches 7 bases. This CDR3 has 14 residues. Germline V gives CDR1 MNHEY, CDR2 SMNVEV (reference sequence). Trimming took 0 bases from V and 4 from J; bases not matched to a gene: 3. CDR3 sequence: CASSLSTGRYEQYF. The CDR3 bases are TGTGCCAGCAGTTTATCGACAGGGCGGTACGAGCAGTACTTC.

Remarks on this clonotype: One junction end disagrees with the germline gene, perhaps due to a read error. The chain uses TRBV25-1 and TRBJ2-3; 7 positions match TRBD2. This CDR3 comprises 16 residues. The V gene's germline CDR1 is MGHDK and CDR2 SYGVNS. The CDR3 reads CASSVRGGFLPDTQYF. The CDR3 nucleotides are TGTGCCAGCAGTGTCCGGGGAGGGTTCTTACCAGATACACAGTATTTT.

V and J are TRBV19 and TRBJ1-1; TRBD1 matches 9 bases. Germline CDR1 reads LNHDA; CDR2 reads SQIVND (reference sequence). Germline trimming cut 3 bases from V and 2 bases from J; bases unmatched to any gene: 10. The CDR3 extends over 17 amino acids. The chain's CDR3 is CASSIHGQGIGNTEAFF. Here the CDR3 DNA reads TGTGCCAGTAGTATCCATGGACAGGGGATCGGAAACACTGAAGCTTTCTTT.

This clonotype was observed a handful of times. The gene calls are TRBV19 and TRBJ2-1; 11 bases map to TRBD2. Trimming cost V 8 bases and J 5 bases; bases outside gene matches: 5. The length of the CDR3 is 14 residues. Germline CDR1 LNHDA, CDR2 SQIVND (reference sequence). The CDR3 DNA is TGTGCCAGTCTAGCGGGGGGACATAACAATGAGCAGTTCTTC. It yields the protein CASLAGGHNNEQFF.

This rearrangement joins TRBV12-3 or TRBV12-4 to TRBJ1-1; 8 bases map to TRBD1. CDR3 length equals 14 residues. The V segment lost 5 bases and the J segment 5 bases; nucleotides outside the gene matches: 7. DNA for the CDR3: TGTGCCAGCAGTAAGACAGGGGCGAAGACTGAAGCTTTCTTT. It yields the protein CASSKTGAKTEAFF.

V usage is TRBV4-1 and J usage is TRBJ2-1; the D is unclear. Trimming took 4 bases from V and 4 from J, leaving 14 bases between them. Germline assignment: CDR1 MGHRA and CDR2 YSYEKL. The CDR3 contains 15 residues. DNA of the CDR3: TGCGCCAGCAGCCGTAGGGCAGGAGAGTACAATGAGCAGTTCTTC. Protein: CASSRRAGEYNEQFF.

This clonotype showed up just a few times. V gene TRBV5-5 combines with J gene TRBJ2-2; D gene unclear. CDR1 and CDR2 (germline): SGHKS, YYEKEE (reference sequence). V was pared by 1 base and J by 6 bases, with 10 bases between. The CDR3 covers 14 residues. The CDR3 DNA follows: TGTGCCAGCAGCTTGTGGGTGTCCCCCGGGGAGCTGTTTTTT. Translated: CASSLWVSPGELFF.

Only a few counts were recorded for this clonotype. The chain couples TRBV28 to TRBJ2-2; D is possibly TRBD1 (6 bases). Per germline, CDR1 MDHEN and CDR2 SYDVKM. The CDR3 has 14 residues. Trimming took off 3 bases at V and 5 bases at J, with 10 bases between the two ends. The CDR3 bases are TGTGCCAGCAGTTTGGGGGCTTATACCGGGGAGCTGTTTTTT. Translating it yields CASSLGAYTGELFF.

This clonotype was counted only a few times. The V call is TRBV11-1, the J call TRBJ2-1; D possibly corresponds to TRBD1 (5 bases). Germline assignment: CDR1 SGHAT and CDR2 FQDESV (reference sequence). There are 17 residues in the CDR3. The germline V and J ends were trimmed by 5 bases and 2 bases, with 19 bases remaining between them. The CDR3 DNA reads TGTGCCAGCAGCAGCCGACAGAGCCTCAACCCCTACAATGAGCAGTTCTTC. Its protein is CASSSRQSLNPYNEQFF. The full variable domain, with the rest looked up from reference TRBV11-1 and TRBJ2-1, is EAEVAQSPRYKITEKSQAVAFWCDPISGHATLYWYRQILGQGPELLVQFQDESVVDDSQLPKDRFSAERLKGVDSTLKIQPAELGDSAMYLCASSSRQSLNPYNEQFFGPGTRLTVL.

This clonotype turned up a few times. V gene TRBV7-2 combines with J gene TRBJ1-1; D remains unclear. The CDR3 extends over 12 amino acids. Deletions cut 4 bases from V and 6 bases from J, with 9 bases between. CDR1 and CDR2 (germline): SGHTA, FQGNSA. The DNA of the CDR3 is TGTGCCAGCAGCTCCCACGTACCTGAAGCTTTCTTT. Translated, it gives CASSSHVPEAFF.